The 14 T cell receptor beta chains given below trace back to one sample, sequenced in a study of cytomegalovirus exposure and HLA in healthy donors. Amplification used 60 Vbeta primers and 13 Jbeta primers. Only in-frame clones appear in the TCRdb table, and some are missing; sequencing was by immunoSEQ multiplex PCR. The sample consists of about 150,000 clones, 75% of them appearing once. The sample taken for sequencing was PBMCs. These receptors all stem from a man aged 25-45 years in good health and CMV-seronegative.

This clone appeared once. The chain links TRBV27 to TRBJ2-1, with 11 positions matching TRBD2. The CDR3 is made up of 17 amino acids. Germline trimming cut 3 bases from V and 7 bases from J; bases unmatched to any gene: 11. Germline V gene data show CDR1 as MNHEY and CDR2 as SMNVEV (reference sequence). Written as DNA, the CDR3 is TGTGCCAGCAGTTTCGTCATAACTAGCGGGAGTCTAAATGAGCAGTTCTTC. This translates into CASSFVITSGSLNEQFF.

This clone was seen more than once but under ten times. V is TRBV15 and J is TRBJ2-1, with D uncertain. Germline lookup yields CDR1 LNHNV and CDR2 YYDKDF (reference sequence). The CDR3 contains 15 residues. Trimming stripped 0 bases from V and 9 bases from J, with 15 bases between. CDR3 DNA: TGTGCCACCAGCAGAGATCAATATCCCCCTAGTGAGCAGTTCTTC. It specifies CATSRDQYPPSEQFF.

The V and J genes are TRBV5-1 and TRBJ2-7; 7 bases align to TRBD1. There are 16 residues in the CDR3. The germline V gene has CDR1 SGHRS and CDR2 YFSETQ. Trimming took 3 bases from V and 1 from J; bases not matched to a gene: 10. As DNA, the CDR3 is TGCGCCAGCAGCTCAACCCCCGGGACAGTTTCCTACGAGCAGTACTTC. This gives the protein CASSSTPGTVSYEQYF. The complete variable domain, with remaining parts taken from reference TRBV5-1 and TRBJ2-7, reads KAGVTQTPRYLIKTRGQQVTLSCSPISGHRSVSWYQQTPGQGLQFLFEYFSETQRNKGNFPGRFSGRQFSNSRSEMNVSTLELGDSALYLCASSSTPGTVSYEQYFGPGTRLTVT.

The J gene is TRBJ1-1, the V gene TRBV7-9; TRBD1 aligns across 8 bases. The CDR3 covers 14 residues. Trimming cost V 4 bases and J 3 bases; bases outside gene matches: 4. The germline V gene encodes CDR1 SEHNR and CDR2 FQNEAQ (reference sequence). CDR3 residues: CASSSQTGDTEAFF. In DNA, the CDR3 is TGTGCCAGCAGCTCACAGACAGGGGACACTGAAGCTTTCTTT. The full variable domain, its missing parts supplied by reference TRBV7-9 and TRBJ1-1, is DTGVSQNPRHKITKRGQNVTFRCDPISEHNRLYWYRQTLGQGPEFLTYFQNEAQLEKSRLLSDRFSAERPKGSFSTLEIQRTEQGDSAMYLCASSSQTGDTEAFFGQGTRLTVV.

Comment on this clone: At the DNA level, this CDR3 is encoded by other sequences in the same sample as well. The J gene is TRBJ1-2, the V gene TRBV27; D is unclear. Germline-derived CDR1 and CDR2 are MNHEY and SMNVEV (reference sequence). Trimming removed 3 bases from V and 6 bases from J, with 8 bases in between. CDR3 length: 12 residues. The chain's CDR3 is CASSFSGDGYTF. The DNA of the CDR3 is TGTGCCAGCAGTTTTTCGGGAGATGGCTACACCTTC.

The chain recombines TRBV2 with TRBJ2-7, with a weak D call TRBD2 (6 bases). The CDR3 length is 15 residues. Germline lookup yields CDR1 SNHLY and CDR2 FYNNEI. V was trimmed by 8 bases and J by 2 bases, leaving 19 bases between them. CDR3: CASSLAAGLTYEQYF. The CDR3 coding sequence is TGTGCCAGCTCGCTCGCTGCGGGGCTAACCTACGAGCAGTACTTC.

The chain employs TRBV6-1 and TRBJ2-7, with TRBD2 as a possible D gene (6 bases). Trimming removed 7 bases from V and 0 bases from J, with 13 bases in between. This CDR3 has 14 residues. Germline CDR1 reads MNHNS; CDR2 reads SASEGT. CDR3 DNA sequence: TGTGCCAGCATAAAGGGAGGTAACTCCTACGAGCAGTACTTC. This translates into CASIKGGNSYEQYF.

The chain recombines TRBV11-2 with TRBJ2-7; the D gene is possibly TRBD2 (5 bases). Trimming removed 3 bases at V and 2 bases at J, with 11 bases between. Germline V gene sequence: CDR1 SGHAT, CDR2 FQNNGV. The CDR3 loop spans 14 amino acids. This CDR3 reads CASSFGVRPYEQYF. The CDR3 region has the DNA TGTGCCAGCAGCTTCGGGGTCAGACCCTACGAGCAGTACTTC.

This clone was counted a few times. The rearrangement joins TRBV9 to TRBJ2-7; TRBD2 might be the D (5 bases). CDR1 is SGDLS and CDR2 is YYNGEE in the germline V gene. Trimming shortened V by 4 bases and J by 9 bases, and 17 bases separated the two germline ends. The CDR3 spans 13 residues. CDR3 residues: CASSLRPAGGQYF. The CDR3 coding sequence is TGTGCCAGCAGCCTCCGGCCCGCGGGCGGGCAGTACTTC.

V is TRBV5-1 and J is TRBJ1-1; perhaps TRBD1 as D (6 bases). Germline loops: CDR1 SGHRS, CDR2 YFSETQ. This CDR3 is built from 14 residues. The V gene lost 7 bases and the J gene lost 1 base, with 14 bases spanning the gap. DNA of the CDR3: TGCGCCAGCGGGAAGGACAGCGGGAACACTGAAGCTTTCTTT. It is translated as CASGKDSGNTEAFF.

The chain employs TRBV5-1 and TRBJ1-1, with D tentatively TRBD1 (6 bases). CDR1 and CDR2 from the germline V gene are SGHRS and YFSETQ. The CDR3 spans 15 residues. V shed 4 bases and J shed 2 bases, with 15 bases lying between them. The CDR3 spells CASSAYRVGNTEAFF. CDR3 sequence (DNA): TGCGCCAGCAGCGCATACAGGGTCGGTAACACTGAAGCTTTCTTT.

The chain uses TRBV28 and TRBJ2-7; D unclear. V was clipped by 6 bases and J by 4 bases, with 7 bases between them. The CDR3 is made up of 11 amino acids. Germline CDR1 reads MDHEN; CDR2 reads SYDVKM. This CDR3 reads CASSSRYEQYF. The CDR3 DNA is TGTGCCAGCAGCTCACGGTACGAGCAGTACTTC.

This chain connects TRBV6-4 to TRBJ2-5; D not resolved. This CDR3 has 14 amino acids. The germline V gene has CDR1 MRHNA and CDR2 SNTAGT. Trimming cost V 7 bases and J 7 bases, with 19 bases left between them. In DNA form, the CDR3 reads TGTGCCAGCATGGAGAGTGCGGCCGTCGGGACCCAGTACTTC. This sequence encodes CASMESAAVGTQYF.

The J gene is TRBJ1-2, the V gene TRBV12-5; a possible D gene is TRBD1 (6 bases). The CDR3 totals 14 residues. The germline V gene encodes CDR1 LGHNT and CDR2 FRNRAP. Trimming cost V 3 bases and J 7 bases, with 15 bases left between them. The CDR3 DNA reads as TGTGCTAGTGGTTTCGGGGACATCCTTCGTGGCTACACCTTC. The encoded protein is CASGFGDILRGYTF.